Described below is a single T cell receptor (beta chain) sequence and its context. CDR1 is MNHEY, CDR2 SVGAGI, per germline. This CDR3 contains 14 residues. V was pared by 0 bases and J by 6 bases, with 11 bases between. This record comes from a study of Ad26.COV2.S vaccination and SARS-CoV-2 variants. The treatment denotes: some 20 received Ad26.COV2.S at low or high dose, single or two shots; about five received placebo; per-sample allocation not given. After the first vaccine or placebo injection, samples were drawn on day 63. Sequencing used immunoSEQ multiplex PCR; TCRdb keeps in-frame clones, though not all of them. Of more than 250,000 clones detected, over 75% appear once; the ten largest clones hold about 3.1%.

The V and J genes are TRBV6-5 and TRBJ1-2; D ambiguous. This TCR was sampled from a person aged 18-65 years who received the Ad26.COV2.S COVID-19 vaccine or a placebo. Sequenced material: peripheral blood, taken in a trial of Ad26.COV2.S vaccine versus placebo. CDR3 sequence: CASSYSGLLDGYTF. The CDR3 coding sequence is TGTGCCAGCAGTTACTCGGGCCTTCTGGATGGCTACACCTTC.